These T cell receptor beta chains were read from a single sample in a study of blood T cell repertoires in COVID-19. Libraries were prepared by immunoSEQ multiplex PCR; TCRdb keeps only in-frame clonotypes and omits some of them. The table records under 300,000 clones, about nine tenths of them present only once. The sequencing input was peripheral blood. The receptors derive from a man in his 60s who had recovered from COVID-19. CDR3s include the opening cysteine and the closing phenylalanine or tryptophan. D genes are given only for firm matches. Size tells how often a clone was seen (once, few, many) or the class of an expanded clone, and some rows leave it out.

. | . | TRBJ1-3 | TRBV5-6 | CASSNLRASWSPGNTIYF | TGTGCCAGCAGCAACCTGCGGGCCTCGTGGTCCCCTGGAAACACCATATATTTT
. | . | TRBJ2-3 | TRBV11-2 | CASSLGPGGRTDTQYF | TGTGCCAGCAGCTTAGGTCCCGGGGGACGGACAGATACGCAGTATTTT
. | TRBD1 | TRBJ2-3 | TRBV10-3 | CAISTGGSTDTQYF | TGTGCCATCTCGACAGGGGGATCGACAGATACGCAGTATTTT
once | . | TRBJ1-4 | TRBV30 | CAWSVSAGRNEKLFF | TGTGCCTGGAGTGTATCGGCAGGGAGGAATGAAAAACTGTTTTTT
. | TRBD1 | TRBJ2-7 | TRBV18 | CASSPDLQGAGGGQYF | TGTGCCAGCTCACCCGATTTACAGGGGGCAGGAGGCGGGCAGTACTTC
. | . | TRBJ1-1 | TRBV11-3 | CASSQGGVGSAEAFF | TGTGCCAGCAGCCAAGGGGGGGTAGGTAGCGCTGAAGCTTTCTTT
. | TRBD1 | TRBJ1-1 | TRBV5-1 | CASSPDRGGTEAFF | TGCGCCAGCAGCCCGGACAGGGGGGGCACTGAAGCTTTCTTT
. | . | TRBJ2-2 | TRBV27 | CASSFSAGELFF | TGTGCCAGCAGCTTTAGCGCCGGGGAGCTGTTTTTT
. | . | TRBJ1-2 | TRBV18 | CASSPLDVDFYGYTF | TGTGCCAGCTCACCGTTAGACGTAGACTTCTATGGCTACACCTTC
. | . | TRBJ1-1 | TRBV3-1/TRBV3-2 | CASSPGQDTEAFF | TGTGCCAGCAGCCCGGGACAAGACACTGAAGCTTTCTTT
. | TRBD2 | TRBJ2-7 | TRBV3-1/TRBV3-2 | CASSHQTAGEQYF | TGTGCCAGCAGCCATCAAACAGCGGGAGAGCAGTACTTC
once | . | TRBJ2-1 | TRBV20-1 | CSASEVGRYNEQFF | TGCAGTGCTAGTGAGGTTGGGCGCTACAATGAGCAGTTCTTC
. | TRBD1 | TRBJ1-2 | TRBV5-1 | CASSIRQGALNGYTF | TGCGCCAGCAGCATACGACAGGGGGCGCTTAATGGCTACACCTTC
. | . | TRBJ1-6 | TRBV5-1 | CASSLAGGASNSPLHF | TGCGCCAGCAGCTTGGCCGGCGGAGCGAGTAATTCACCCCTCCACTTT
. | . | TRBJ1-1 | TRBV5-1 | CASSLEVDKAEAFF | TGCGCCAGCAGCTTGGAAGTCGACAAGGCTGAAGCTTTCTTT
. | . | TRBJ1-5 | TRBV27 | CASAGRGAKSNQPQHF | TGTGCCAGCGCGGGACGGGGGGCGAAGAGCAATCAGCCCCAGCATTTT
. | . | TRBJ2-3 | TRBV5-1 | CASSSQGGGAADTQYF | TGCGCCAGCAGCTCGCAAGGGGGCGGGGCGGCAGATACGCAGTATTTT
. | . | TRBJ1-2 | TRBV7-9 | CASSLTGDSYTF | TGTGCCAGCAGCTTAACCGGGGACAGCTACACCTTC
. | TRBD2 | TRBJ2-1 | TRBV11-3 | CASSLVSAGGTNEQFF | TGTGCCAGCAGCTTAGTTAGCGCGGGGGGTACCAATGAGCAGTTCTTC
. | TRBD1 | TRBJ2-5 | TRBV6-5 | CASSLDRGKTQYF | TGTGCCAGCAGCCTCGACAGGGGAAAAACCCAGTACTTC
. | . | TRBJ1-1 | TRBV11-2 | CASSLGRGTSNTEAFF | TGTGCCAGCAGCTTAGGACGGGGTACATCGAACACTGAAGCTTTCTTT
. | TRBD1 | TRBJ1-6 | TRBV18 | CASSPDRVNSPLHF | TGTGCCAGCTCACCAGACAGGGTAAATTCACCCCTCCACTTT
few | TRBD1 | TRBJ1-4 | TRBV19 | CASSIERGPVRNEKLFF | TGTGCCAGTAGTATAGAAAGGGGGCCCGTCCGGAATGAAAAACTGTTTTTT
once | TRBD2 | TRBJ2-1 | TRBV5-1 | CASGRGGGYNEQFF | TGCGCCAGCGGGAGGGGCGGCGGGTACAATGAGCAGTTCTTC
. | . | TRBJ2-1 | TRBV5-1 | CASTATRNEQFF | TGCGCCAGCACCGCAACTCGGAATGAGCAGTTCTTC
. | . | TRBJ2-2 | TRBV5-1 | CASSLMRNTGELFF | TGCGCCAGCAGCTTAATGCGGAACACCGGGGAGCTGTTTTTT
once | TRBD1 | TRBJ1-3 | TRBV5-1 | CASSLDTGGGNTIYF | TGCGCCAGCAGCTTGGACACAGGGGGCGGAAACACCATATATTTT
once | . | TRBJ1-2 | TRBV7-7 | CASSSPEGQSYGYGYTF | TGTGCCAGCAGCTCTCCGGAAGGACAGTCTTACGGTTACGGCTACACCTTC
once | TRBD1 | TRBJ2-4 | TRBV4-1 | CASSQDGSGQLNIQYF | TGCGCCAGCAGCCAAGATGGATCGGGACAGCTAAACATTCAGTACTTC
once | TRBD2 | TRBJ2-3 | TRBV6-1 | CASSEAPQRGSDTQYF | TGTGCCAGCAGTGAAGCCCCACAGCGGGGGTCAGATACGCAGTATTTT
. | TRBD1 | TRBJ2-7 | TRBV27 | CASSPQTGGGYEQYF | TGTGCCAGCAGTCCACAGACAGGGGGGGGATACGAGCAGTACTTC
. | . | TRBJ1-1 | TRBV9 | CASSVAGDTEAFF | TGTGCCAGCAGCGTAGCAGGGGACACTGAAGCTTTCTTT
. | . | TRBJ1-2 | TRBV5-1 | CASSLGVYGYTF | TGCGCCAGCAGCTTGGGAGTCTATGGCTACACCTTC
once | . | TRBJ1-1 | TRBV6-5 | CASRRPREVAFF | TGTGCCAGCAGAAGACCCAGGGAAGTGGCTTTCTTT
. | . | TRBJ1-2 | TRBV4-1 | CASSRNLQGPYYGYTF | TGCGCCAGCAGCCGAAACCTACAGGGTCCATACTATGGCTACACCTTC
. | . | TRBJ1-1 | TRBV18 | CASSLSTGGNTEAFF | TGTGCCAGCTCACTCTCGACAGGAGGGAACACTGAAGCTTTCTTT
. | . | TRBJ2-1 | TRBV18 | CASSLYSGDEQFF | TGTGCCAGCTCACTATACTCAGGGGATGAGCAGTTCTTC
. | TRBD1 | TRBJ2-5 | TRBV5-6 | CASSLVTGGVLQETQYF | TGTGCCAGCAGCTTGGTGACAGGGGGAGTCCTCCAAGAGACCCAGTACTTC
. | . | TRBJ2-2 | TRBV6-4 | CASRGLDTGELFF | TGTGCCAGCAGAGGACTCGACACCGGGGAGCTGTTTTTT
. | . | TRBJ1-2 | TRBV10-3 | CAISEIRADSFRYGYTF | TGTGCCATCAGTGAAATTAGGGCGGACAGTTTTCGGTATGGCTACACCTTC
. | . | TRBJ1-2 | TRBV18 | CASSPPGRRAGYTF | TGTGCCAGCTCACCACCAGGGAGAAGGGCCGGCTACACCTTC
. | . | TRBJ1-1 | TRBV5-1 | CASSIKPDRVGTEAFF | TGCGCCAGCAGCATAAAACCGGATCGGGTAGGCACTGAAGCTTTCTTT
. | TRBD1 | TRBJ1-2 | TRBV10-3 | CAISVTGGFGYTF | TGTGCCATCAGTGTTACAGGGGGCTTTGGCTACACCTTC
. | TRBD1 | TRBJ1-5 | TRBV30 | CAWSTGQGSNQPQHF | TGTGCCTGGAGTACTGGACAGGGCAGCAATCAGCCCCAGCATTTT
. | TRBD1 | TRBJ1-1 | TRBV5-4 | CASSPGGNTEAFF | TGTGCCAGCAGTCCAGGGGGGAACACTGAAGCTTTCTTT
. | TRBD2 | TRBJ2-5 | TRBV7-9 | CASSRALAGTHETQYF | TGTGCCAGCAGCCGAGCACTAGCGGGGACACACGAGACCCAGTACTTC
. | TRBD1 | TRBJ2-4 | TRBV7-9 | CASSLTGALPSF | TGTGCCAGCAGCTTAACAGGGGCCCTTCCTTCCTTC
. | . | TRBJ2-5 | TRBV12-3/TRBV12-4 | CASSAGLQETQYF | TGTGCCAGCAGTGCAGGGTTACAAGAGACCCAGTACTTC
once | . | TRBJ1-6 | TRBV19 | CASRASRRAYNSPLHF | TGTGCCAGTAGAGCCTCCCGGAGGGCGTATAATTCACCCCTCCACTTT
. | . | TRBJ1-3 | TRBV6-5 | CASILDSGNTIYF | TGTGCCAGCATTCTAGACAGTGGAAACACCATATATTTT
once | . | TRBJ1-6 | TRBV12-3/TRBV12-4 | CASREGNSPLHF | TGTGCCAGCAGGGAGGGGAATTCACCCCTCCACTTT